This T cell receptor (beta chain) was recovered during a study of post-analysis software for immune sequencing data. Points from the study as a whole: Controls showed significantly higher normalized Chao1 diversity than did multiple sclerosis patients. Batch-mates among the samples co-clustered strongly by F measure. When patients were compared with controls, a handful of TRBV segments were more frequent, TRBV5-6, TRBV5-1 and TRBV20-1 among them.

Prepared TCR beta cDNA libraries contained unique molecular identifiers. TCRdb itself ran the PCR reads through MiXCR, one entry per CDR3 protein. The data contain around 700,000 distinct CDR3 sequences, 55% to 70% of them singletons. This clonotype came up a few times. The antigen is undetermined. The ends were cut back, 4 bases at V and 0 bases at J, with 4 bases in the middle. The CDR3 has 12 residues. From germline, CDR1 is SQVTM and CDR2 ANQGSEA. This rearrangement joins TRBV29-1 to TRBJ1-5; D not resolved. The sequenced material came from blood. This sequence was found in a girl aged 2 to 10 with multiple sclerosis. The CDR3, as DNA: TGCAGCGTTGTGGATAGCAATCAGCCCCAGCATTTT. It codes for CSVVDSNQPQHF.